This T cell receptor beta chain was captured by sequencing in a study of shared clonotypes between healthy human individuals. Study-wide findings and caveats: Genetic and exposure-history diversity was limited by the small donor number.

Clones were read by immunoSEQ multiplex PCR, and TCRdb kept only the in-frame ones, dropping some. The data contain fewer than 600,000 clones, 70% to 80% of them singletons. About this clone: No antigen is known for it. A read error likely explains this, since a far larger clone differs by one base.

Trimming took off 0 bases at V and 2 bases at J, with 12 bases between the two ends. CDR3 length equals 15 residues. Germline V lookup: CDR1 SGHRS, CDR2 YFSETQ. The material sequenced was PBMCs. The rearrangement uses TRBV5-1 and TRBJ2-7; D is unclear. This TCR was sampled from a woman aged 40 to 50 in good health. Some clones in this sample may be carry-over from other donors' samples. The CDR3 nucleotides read TGCGCCAGCAGCTTGGTCCTACAGCAGCCCTACGAGCAGTACTTC. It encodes CASSLVLQQPYEQYF.